This T cell receptor (beta chain) was sequenced for a study of blood T cells in healthy people across ages. Overall study findings and caveats: As age increased, TCR beta diversity per million T cells fell in a roughly linear fashion.

It was with a sample-barcoded 5' primer and a J-beta primer mix that a second PCR of about 6 to 12 cycles was run. MiXCR, run by TCRdb on the 5' RACE reads, gives a single entry per CDR3 protein. The sample has approximately 600,000 distinct CDR3 sequences; approximately 50% are singletons. The draw of peripheral blood yielded ten milliliters from each donor. As to this clonotype: Antigen: not known.

Trimming removed 3 bases at V and 2 bases at J, with 10 bases between. There are 14 residues in the CDR3. The germline V gene has CDR1 ENHRY and CDR2 SYGVKD. This receptor was identified in a man between 60 and 70 years old in good health. The specimen sequenced was blood. This chain joins TRBV10-3 and TRBJ2-5; D unclear. The CDR3 here is CAISESPRQETQYF. CDR3 bases: TGTGCCATCAGTGAATCTCCCAGGCAAGAGACCCAGTACTTC.